The 7 T cell receptor beta chains listed next were all sequenced from one sample in a study of blood T cell repertoires in COVID-19. Sequencing used immunoSEQ multiplex PCR; TCRdb keeps in-frame clones, though not all of them. The sample yields 200,000 to 300,000 clones, 85% seen once. The source material was PBMCs or T cells enriched from blood (not recorded which). These receptors all come from a woman between 45 and 65 years old with acute COVID-19.

The rearrangement uses TRBV6-2 or TRBV6-3 and TRBJ2-7; D is uncertain. This CDR3 spans 14 amino acids. Germline CDR1 is MNHEY and CDR2 is SVGEGT. Trimming pared 4 bases from V and 1 base from J, leaving 11 bases between. Here the CDR3 DNA reads TGTGCCAGCAGTTTTCAGGTGCCTTCCTACGAGCAGTACTTC. This gives the protein CASSFQVPSYEQYF.

The genes are TRBV28 and TRBJ1-1; 7 bases line up with TRBD1. The CDR3 loop spans 15 amino acids. V lost 6 bases and J lost 2; bases outside the gene matches: 9. Per the germline V gene, CDR1 is MDHEN and CDR2 is SYDVKM. The chain's CDR3 is CASRFSGGFNTEAFF. The CDR3 DNA is TGTGCCAGCAGGTTCTCAGGGGGATTTAACACTGAAGCTTTCTTT.

The CDR3 here is CASSLDRGRTEAFF. Written as DNA, the CDR3 is TGTGCCAGTAGTTTGGACAGGGGGAGGACTGAAGCTTTCTTT. V usage is TRBV19 and J usage is TRBJ1-1, with TRBD1 matching over 10 bases. Germline CDR1 reads LNHDA; CDR2 reads SQIVND (reference sequence). The V and J ends lost 5 bases and 5 bases, in that order; junction bases with no gene match: 5. The CDR3 sequence is 14 residues long.

V and J are TRBV6-8 and TRBJ2-6; TRBD2 aligns across 8 bases. The germline V gene has CDR1 MNHGY and CDR2 SAAAGT. V trimming: 10 bases; J trimming: 2 bases; junction bases outside the gene matches: 13. This CDR3 has 17 amino acids. The CDR3 protein is CATPPRGAPPGANVLTF. In DNA, the CDR3 is TGTGCCACTCCGCCGCGGGGGGCTCCACCTGGGGCCAACGTCCTGACTTTC.

For this clone: Other DNA sequences within the sample encode an identical CDR3. The chain employs TRBV6-5 and TRBJ1-3; D call uncertain. CDR1 is MNHEY, CDR2 SVGAGI, per germline. The CDR3 totals 13 residues. V was pared by 7 bases and J by 1 base, with 8 bases between. Here the CDR3 reads CASTGVSGNTIYF. CDR3 bases: TGTGCCAGCACCGGGGTGTCTGGAAACACCATATATTTT.

V usage is TRBV28 and J usage is TRBJ1-5; 9 bases agree with TRBD1. Germline CDR1 reads MDHEN; CDR2 reads SYDVKM. The CDR3 consists of 14 residues. J lost 6 bases, V lost 7 bases, and 7 bases had no gene match. The CDR3 spells CASTDGDRAQPQHF. CDR3 coding DNA: TGTGCCAGCACCGACGGGGACAGGGCTCAGCCCCAGCATTTT.

The V call is TRBV3-1 (or the pseudogene TRBV3-2), the J call TRBJ1-3, with D possibly being TRBD1 (5 bases). Deletions cut 8 bases from V and 2 bases from J, with 10 bases between. The CDR3 totals 13 residues. In germline, CDR1 is LGHDT, CDR2 YNNKEL (reference sequence). In nucleotides, the CDR3 is TGTGCCAGCTCACGGGGGGCTGGAAACACCATATATTTT. Its translation: CASSRGAGNTIYF.